These 13 T cell receptor beta chains were sequenced from one sample in a study of blood T cell repertoires in COVID-19. Generated by immunoSEQ multiplex PCR, the TCRdb table keeps only in-frame clones and is missing some. The sample shows 300,000 to 450,000 clones, more than 75% of them seen only once. What was sequenced was PBMCs or T cells enriched from blood (not recorded which). These receptor sequences come from a woman younger than 30 who had recovered from COVID-19.

V gene TRBV6-5 combines with J gene TRBJ2-1; 7 nucleotides line up with TRBD1. This CDR3 comprises 13 residues. Germline CDR1 MNHEY, CDR2 SVGAGI. Trimming cost V 6 bases and J 4 bases; bases outside gene matches: 3. This CDR3 is CASSDRAYNEQFF. In DNA, the CDR3 is TGTGCCAGCAGCGACAGGGCATACAATGAGCAGTTCTTC.

The chain has TRBV29-1 and TRBJ1-6, with D perhaps matching TRBD1 (6 bases). V lost 3 bases, J lost 6 bases, and 12 bases lay in between. The germline V gene encodes CDR1 SQVTM and CDR2 ANQGSEA. CDR3 length: 14 amino acids. This CDR3 is CSVDDGRGNSPLHF. The CDR3 DNA is TGCAGCGTTGATGATGGCAGGGGTAATTCACCCCTCCACTTT.

The chain recombines TRBV27 with TRBJ1-4; weak D call: TRBD1 (6 bases). The germline gives CDR1 MNHEY, CDR2 SMNVEV (reference sequence). This CDR3 region has 16 residues. V lost 4 bases, J lost 2 bases, and 14 bases lay in between. The CDR3 protein is CASSSLGATTNEKLFF. For the CDR3, the DNA is TGTGCCAGCAGTTCCTTGGGGGCTACGACTAATGAAAAACTGTTTTTT.

This chain links TRBV5-1 with TRBJ2-7; 9 bases are shared with TRBD2. The V gene's germline CDR1 is SGHRS and CDR2 YFSETQ. CDR3 length equals 14 residues. V was pared by 3 bases and J by 5 bases, with 6 bases of the junction left unmatched. CDR3 amino acids: CASSSTSGVHEQYF. The CDR3 DNA reads TGCGCCAGCAGCTCGACTAGCGGTGTACACGAGCAGTACTTC.

This chain joins TRBV18 and TRBJ1-3, with 7 nucleotides matching TRBD1. Germline V gene data show CDR1 as KGHSH and CDR2 as LQKENI. Unmatched junction bases numbered 6, after V lost 3 bases and J lost 4 bases. This CDR3 is built from 15 residues. The CDR3 DNA follows: TGTGCCAGCTCACCTACGACAGGGTCCGGAAACACCATATATTTT. Translated: CASSPTTGSGNTIYF. Drawing the rest from reference TRBV18 and TRBJ1-3, the complete variable domain is NAGVMQNPRHLVRRRGQEARLRCSPMKGHSHVYWYRQLPEEGLKFMVYLQKENIIDESGMPKERFSAEFPKEGPSILRIQQVVRGDSAAYFCASSPTTGSGNTIYFGEGSWLTVV.

This chain joins TRBV3-1 (or the pseudogene TRBV3-2) and TRBJ1-5, with 8 nucleotides matching TRBD1. Germline V lookup: CDR1 LGHDT, CDR2 YNNKEL (reference sequence). The CDR3 is made up of 16 amino acids. The ends lost 0 bases at V and 7 bases at J; junction bases unmatched: 8. The CDR3 sequence is CASSQDGGTGRQPQHF. CDR3 nucleotides: TGTGCCAGCAGCCAAGATGGCGGGACAGGTCGGCAGCCCCAGCATTTT.

The chain links TRBV10-3 to TRBJ2-3, with D perhaps matching TRBD1 (5 bases). The CDR3 length is 18 residues. The V end was cut by 1 base, the J end by 0 bases, with 17 bases between. Germline V gene data show CDR1 as ENHRY and CDR2 as SYGVKD. Here the CDR3 DNA reads TGTGCCATCAGTGAGTATTCCCAGGGAATACCTAGCACAGATACGCAGTATTTT. Protein: CAISEYSQGIPSTDTQYF.

The J gene is TRBJ2-6, the V gene TRBV14; D is unclear. Looked up from germline, CDR1 is SGHDN and CDR2 is FVKESK. The CDR3 contains 16 residues. The V gene lost 4 bases and the J gene lost 0 bases, with 10 bases spanning the gap. Here the CDR3 DNA reads TGTGCCAGCAGCCCGTGGGCCCCCTCTGGGGCCAACGTCCTGACTTTC. Protein product: CASSPWAPSGANVLTF.

V and J are TRBV29-1 and TRBJ1-4; 10 nucleotides match TRBD1. This CDR3 is built from 14 residues. The germline gives CDR1 SQVTM, CDR2 ANQGSEA. The V segment lost 4 bases and the J segment 8 bases; nucleotides outside the gene matches: 7. CDR3 nucleotide sequence: TGCAGCGTTGGGGGACCGGGACAGGGGGAAAAACTGTTTTTT. This sequence encodes CSVGGPGQGEKLFF. Filled out from reference TRBV29-1 and TRBJ1-4, the complete variable domain reads SAVISQKPSRDICQRGTSLTIQCQVDSQVTMMFWYRQQPGQSLTLIATANQGSEATYESGFVIDKFPISRPNLTFSTLTVSNMSPEDSSIYLCSVGGPGQGEKLFFGSGTQLSVL.

Comment on this clone: Other DNA sequences within the sample encode an identical CDR3. The chain links TRBV14 to TRBJ2-7; D is undetermined. V dropped 2 bases and J dropped 3 bases, with 2 bases sitting between them. The CDR3 sequence is 11 residues long. Germline CDR1 SGHDN, CDR2 FVKESK. CDR3 nucleotides: TGTGCCAGCAGCCAATACTACGAGCAGTACTTC. Encoded protein: CASSQYYEQYF.

The J gene is TRBJ2-5, the V gene TRBV3-1 (or the pseudogene TRBV3-2); no clear D. The CDR3 is 15 residues long. CDR1 is LGHDT, CDR2 YNNKEL, per germline (reference sequence). The V gene lost 4 bases and the J gene lost 5 bases, with 17 bases spanning the gap. The CDR3 reads CASSPLGGPRETQYF. In DNA form, the CDR3 reads TGTGCCAGCAGCCCCTTAGGCGGCCCTAGGGAGACCCAGTACTTC.

This clone was seen just once. The rearrangement uses TRBV2 and TRBJ2-5; 7 nucleotides match TRBD1. Germline V gene data show CDR1 as SNHLY and CDR2 as FYNNEI. J gave up 4 bases and V 1 base, and 0 bases lay outside the gene matches. The CDR3 length is 13 residues. The CDR3 region is CASSEGTGETQYF. CDR3 in DNA: TGTGCCAGCAGTGAAGGGACAGGAGAGACCCAGTACTTC.

The chain is built from TRBV5-8 and TRBJ2-2, with D perhaps TRBD2 (5 bases). Germline CDR1 is SGHTS and CDR2 is YDEGEE. Between the trimmed V and J ends, which lost 1 base and 2 bases, there was a span of 12 bases. The CDR3 contains 16 residues. Here the CDR3 DNA reads TGTGCCAGCAGCTTGTTCCGAGGGAGTAACACCGGGGAGCTGTTTTTT. Protein product: CASSLFRGSNTGELFF.